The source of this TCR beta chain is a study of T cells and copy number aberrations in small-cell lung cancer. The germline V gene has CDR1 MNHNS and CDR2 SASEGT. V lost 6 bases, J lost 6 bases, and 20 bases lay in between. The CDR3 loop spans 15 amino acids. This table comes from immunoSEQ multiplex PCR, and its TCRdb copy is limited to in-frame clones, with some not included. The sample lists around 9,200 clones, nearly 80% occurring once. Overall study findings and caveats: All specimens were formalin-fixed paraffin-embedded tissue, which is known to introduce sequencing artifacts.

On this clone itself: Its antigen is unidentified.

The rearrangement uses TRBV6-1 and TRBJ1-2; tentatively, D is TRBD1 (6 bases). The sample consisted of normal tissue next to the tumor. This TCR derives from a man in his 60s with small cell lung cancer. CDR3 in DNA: TGTGCCAGCAGCACATTCCCCTCGGCAGGGGATGGCTACACCTTC. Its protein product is CASSTFPSAGDGYTF.